A selection of T cell receptor beta chains follows, all from one sample in a study of cytomegalovirus exposure and HLA in healthy donors. TCRdb's copy holds only in-frame clones and misses some; the assay was immunoSEQ multiplex PCR. The sample consists of 200,000 to 300,000 clones, about 86% of them appearing once. Sequencing was carried out using PBMCs. These receptors originate from a woman aged 25 to 39 in good health and CMV-seropositive. CDR3s include the opening cysteine and the closing phenylalanine or tryptophan. D genes are given only for firm matches. Rows give clone size only sometimes, using once, few, many, or a class for an expanded clone.

d_gene: .
v_gene: TRBV5-6
j_gene: TRBJ2-5
abundance: .
CDR3aa: CASSPKLPQETQYF
CDR3nt: TGTGCCAGCAGCCCTAAACTTCCCCAAGAGACCCAGTACTTC

d_gene: .
v_gene: TRBV11-2
j_gene: TRBJ1-1
abundance: .
CDR3aa: CASSLDRVAEAFF
CDR3nt: TGTGCCAGCAGCTTAGATCGGGTGGCTGAAGCTTTCTTT

d_gene: TRBD2
v_gene: TRBV27
j_gene: TRBJ2-7
abundance: .
CDR3aa: CASSPHPDISGRLRSSGRYEQYF
CDR3nt: TGTGCCAGCAGTCCCCACCCGGACATATCGGGACGCCTGCGGTCTAGCGGTCGGTACGAGCAGTACTTC

d_gene: .
v_gene: TRBV5-6
j_gene: TRBJ1-5
abundance: .
CDR3aa: CASSPGTGNQPQHF
CDR3nt: TGTGCCAGCAGCCCCGGGACTGGGAATCAGCCCCAGCATTTT

d_gene: .
v_gene: TRBV9
j_gene: TRBJ2-1
abundance: .
CDR3aa: CASSVDKTDYNEQFF
CDR3nt: TGTGCCAGCAGCGTAGACAAGACAGACTACAATGAGCAGTTCTTC

d_gene: .
v_gene: TRBV27
j_gene: TRBJ1-1
abundance: once
CDR3aa: CASSPRGGNIAFF
CDR3nt: TGTGCCAGCAGTCCCCGGGGGGGTAATATAGCTTTCTTT

d_gene: TRBD1
v_gene: TRBV19
j_gene: TRBJ1-5
abundance: .
CDR3aa: CASSMGGQGRPQHF
CDR3nt: TGTGCCAGTAGTATGGGGGGACAGGGCCGGCCCCAGCATTTT

d_gene: TRBD1
v_gene: TRBV27
j_gene: TRBJ1-1
abundance: .
CDR3aa: CASHSTQGSSEAFF
CDR3nt: TGTGCCAGTCACTCGACACAGGGGAGTTCTGAAGCTTTCTTT

d_gene: .
v_gene: TRBV27
j_gene: TRBJ1-1
abundance: .
CDR3aa: CASSLLRGEGTEAFF
CDR3nt: TGTGCCAGCAGTTTACTCCGGGGGGAAGGGACTGAAGCTTTCTTT

d_gene: TRBD1
v_gene: TRBV5-1
j_gene: TRBJ1-1
abundance: .
CDR3aa: CASSLGGRTGNTEAFF
CDR3nt: TGCGCCAGCAGCTTGGGAGGGCGGACAGGCAACACTGAAGCTTTCTTT

d_gene: .
v_gene: TRBV19
j_gene: TRBJ2-7
abundance: .
CDR3aa: CASSPKSSYEQYF
CDR3nt: TGTGCCAGTAGTCCCAAGAGCTCCTACGAGCAGTACTTC

d_gene: TRBD1
v_gene: TRBV11-1
j_gene: TRBJ2-4
abundance: .
CDR3aa: CASSDRQGRLDIQYF
CDR3nt: TGTGCCAGCAGCGACAGACAGGGCCGCCTAGACATTCAGTACTTC

d_gene: TRBD2
v_gene: TRBV5-1
j_gene: TRBJ2-1
abundance: once
CDR3aa: CASSLAGGLNNEQFF
CDR3nt: TGCGCCAGCAGCTTGGCGGGAGGGCTAAACAATGAGCAGTTCTTC

d_gene: .
v_gene: TRBV13
j_gene: TRBJ1-2
abundance: .
CDR3aa: CASSIGGGYTF
CDR3nt: TGTGCCAGCAGTATAGGGGGAGGCTACACCTTC

d_gene: .
v_gene: TRBV12-5
j_gene: TRBJ2-3
abundance: .
CDR3aa: CASGLWGLRTDTQYF
CDR3nt: TGTGCTAGTGGTTTGTGGGGACTTCGCACAGATACGCAGTATTTT

d_gene: TRBD2
v_gene: TRBV5-1
j_gene: TRBJ2-1
abundance: .
CDR3aa: CASSLGVMSGISGNEQFF
CDR3nt: TGCGCCAGCAGCTTGGGAGTTATGAGCGGGATATCGGGCAATGAGCAGTTCTTC

d_gene: .
v_gene: TRBV9
j_gene: TRBJ2-1
abundance: .
CDR3aa: CASSVSSGSHNEQFF
CDR3nt: TGTGCCAGCAGCGTTAGTAGCGGCAGCCACAATGAGCAGTTCTTC

d_gene: .
v_gene: TRBV10-3
j_gene: TRBJ2-1
abundance: .
CDR3aa: CAILAGGASNEQFF
CDR3nt: TGTGCCATCCTAGCTGGGGGGGCTAGCAATGAGCAGTTCTTC

d_gene: .
v_gene: TRBV14
j_gene: TRBJ2-7
abundance: .
CDR3aa: CASSLGDLDYEQYF
CDR3nt: TGTGCCAGCAGTTTAGGGGATTTGGACTACGAGCAGTACTTC

d_gene: .
v_gene: TRBV27
j_gene: TRBJ1-2
abundance: .
CDR3aa: CASRPSTTRGYTF
CDR3nt: TGTGCCAGCAGGCCCAGTACAACTAGGGGCTACACCTTC

d_gene: .
v_gene: TRBV5-1
j_gene: TRBJ2-1
abundance: .
CDR3aa: CASSQDIGSRYNEQFF
CDR3nt: TGCGCCAGCAGCCAAGACATCGGGAGTAGGTACAATGAGCAGTTCTTC

d_gene: .
v_gene: TRBV11-3
j_gene: TRBJ1-1
abundance: .
CDR3aa: CASSLELGQNTEAFF
CDR3nt: TGTGCCAGCAGCTTAGAACTCGGACAGAACACTGAAGCTTTCTTT

d_gene: TRBD2
v_gene: TRBV7-9
j_gene: TRBJ2-5
abundance: .
CDR3aa: CASSLTSGEETQYF
CDR3nt: TGTGCCAGCAGCTTAACTAGCGGGGAAGAGACCCAGTACTTC

d_gene: .
v_gene: TRBV2
j_gene: TRBJ2-1
abundance: .
CDR3aa: CASSLSSPDENEQFF
CDR3nt: TGTGCCAGCAGTCTTTCTAGCCCAGATGAGAATGAGCAGTTCTTC

d_gene: .
v_gene: TRBV6-4
j_gene: TRBJ2-2
abundance: .
CDR3aa: CASSPGDRYTGELFF
CDR3nt: TGTGCCAGCAGCCCGGGGGACCGCTACACCGGGGAGCTGTTTTTT

d_gene: TRBD2
v_gene: TRBV27
j_gene: TRBJ2-5
abundance: .
CDR3aa: CASSFGLAVQETQYF
CDR3nt: TGTGCCAGCAGTTTCGGGCTAGCGGTTCAAGAGACCCAGTACTTC

d_gene: .
v_gene: TRBV18
j_gene: TRBJ2-7
abundance: .
CDR3aa: CASSLNYEQYF
CDR3nt: TGTGCCAGCTCACTAAATTACGAGCAGTACTTC

d_gene: TRBD1
v_gene: TRBV28
j_gene: TRBJ1-2
abundance: few
CDR3aa: CASSSTGTGIHNYGYTF
CDR3nt: TGTGCCAGCAGTTCCACGGGGACAGGGATCCATAACTATGGCTACACCTTC

d_gene: .
v_gene: TRBV2
j_gene: TRBJ2-2
abundance: .
CDR3aa: CASSPPGGPANTGELFF
CDR3nt: TGTGCCAGCAGTCCCCCCGGAGGGCCAGCGAACACCGGGGAGCTGTTTTTT

d_gene: TRBD1
v_gene: TRBV6-1
j_gene: TRBJ1-1
abundance: .
CDR3aa: CAAGRDRGGNTEAFF
CDR3nt: TGTGCCGCAGGCCGGGACAGGGGGGGGAACACTGAAGCTTTCTTT

d_gene: TRBD2
v_gene: TRBV5-1
j_gene: TRBJ2-3
abundance: .
CDR3aa: CASSPFSLAGGWAQYF
CDR3nt: TGCGCCAGCAGTCCCTTCTCCCTAGCGGGAGGGTGGGCGCAGTATTTT

d_gene: TRBD2
v_gene: TRBV6-1
j_gene: TRBJ2-3
abundance: .
CDR3aa: CASSVTSGSYGAPDTQYF
CDR3nt: TGTGCCAGCAGTGTGACTAGCGGGAGTTACGGGGCCCCAGATACGCAGTATTTT

d_gene: TRBD1
v_gene: TRBV11-2
j_gene: TRBJ1-1
abundance: .
CDR3aa: CASSQDRINTEAFF
CDR3nt: TGTGCCAGCAGCCAGGACAGGATTAACACTGAAGCTTTCTTT

d_gene: TRBD2
v_gene: TRBV9
j_gene: TRBJ2-7
abundance: .
CDR3aa: CASSVGLVLGYDEQYF
CDR3nt: TGTGCCAGCAGCGTGGGACTAGTTTTGGGGTATGACGAGCAGTACTTC

d_gene: .
v_gene: TRBV5-4
j_gene: TRBJ2-7
abundance: many
CDR3aa: CASSLAAGVPYEQYF
CDR3nt: TGTGCCAGCAGCTTGGCCGCAGGCGTTCCTTACGAGCAGTACTTC

d_gene: .
v_gene: TRBV12-2
j_gene: TRBJ2-7
abundance: few
CDR3aa: CASRSGTSGLYEQYF
CDR3nt: TGTGCAAGTCGATCCGGGACTAGCGGCCTTTACGAGCAGTACTTC

d_gene: .
v_gene: TRBV7-2
j_gene: TRBJ1-5
abundance: .
CDR3aa: CASSLMLGSNQPQHF
CDR3nt: TGTGCCAGCAGCTTAATGCTCGGTAGCAATCAGCCCCAGCATTTT

d_gene: TRBD1
v_gene: TRBV6-1
j_gene: TRBJ2-7
abundance: once
CDR3aa: CASSERDRVYYEQYF
CDR3nt: TGTGCCAGCAGTGAACGGGACAGAGTATACTACGAGCAGTACTTC

d_gene: .
v_gene: TRBV2
j_gene: TRBJ2-1
abundance: .
CDR3aa: CASSEDHGGDEQFF
CDR3nt: TGTGCCAGCAGTGAAGATCATGGAGGGGATGAGCAGTTCTTC

d_gene: TRBD1
v_gene: TRBV30
j_gene: TRBJ2-7
abundance: .
CDR3aa: CASADRGLFEQYF
CDR3nt: TGTGCCTCCGCGGACAGGGGGCTCTTCGAGCAGTACTTC

d_gene: TRBD1
v_gene: TRBV18
j_gene: TRBJ1-1
abundance: once
CDR3aa: CASSPAGQGLGNTEAFF
CDR3nt: TGTGCCAGCTCACCAGCAGGACAGGGGTTGGGAAACACTGAAGCTTTCTTT

d_gene: .
v_gene: TRBV5-1
j_gene: TRBJ1-3
abundance: .
CDR3aa: CASSPRRSDTGNTIYF
CDR3nt: TGCGCCAGCAGCCCTCGTCGCTCCGACACTGGAAACACCATATATTTT

d_gene: TRBD2
v_gene: TRBV11-2
j_gene: TRBJ2-1
abundance: .
CDR3aa: CASSLVFSGRAHNEQFF
CDR3nt: TGTGCCAGCAGCTTAGTATTTAGCGGGAGGGCCCACAATGAGCAGTTCTTC

d_gene: TRBD1
v_gene: TRBV5-1
j_gene: TRBJ1-4
abundance: .
CDR3aa: CASSPTGAGEKLFF
CDR3nt: TGCGCCAGCAGCCCGACAGGGGCGGGTGAAAAACTGTTTTTT

d_gene: TRBD1
v_gene: TRBV6-5
j_gene: TRBJ1-2
abundance: once
CDR3aa: CASSFTGTGSGYTF
CDR3nt: TGTGCCAGCAGTTTCACCGGGACAGGGAGCGGCTACACCTTC

d_gene: .
v_gene: TRBV7-2
j_gene: TRBJ1-2
abundance: .
CDR3aa: CASSSPRTANGYTF
CDR3nt: TGTGCCAGCAGCTCCCCTCGGACAGCGAATGGCTACACCTTC

d_gene: TRBD1
v_gene: TRBV29-1
j_gene: TRBJ2-2
abundance: .
CDR3aa: CSVGQGDTGELFF
CDR3nt: TGCAGCGTTGGACAGGGTGACACCGGGGAGCTGTTTTTT

d_gene: TRBD1
v_gene: TRBV6-5
j_gene: TRBJ1-4
abundance: .
CDR3aa: CASSTGGDDEKLFF
CDR3nt: TGTGCCAGCAGTACAGGGGGCGACGATGAAAAACTGTTTTTT